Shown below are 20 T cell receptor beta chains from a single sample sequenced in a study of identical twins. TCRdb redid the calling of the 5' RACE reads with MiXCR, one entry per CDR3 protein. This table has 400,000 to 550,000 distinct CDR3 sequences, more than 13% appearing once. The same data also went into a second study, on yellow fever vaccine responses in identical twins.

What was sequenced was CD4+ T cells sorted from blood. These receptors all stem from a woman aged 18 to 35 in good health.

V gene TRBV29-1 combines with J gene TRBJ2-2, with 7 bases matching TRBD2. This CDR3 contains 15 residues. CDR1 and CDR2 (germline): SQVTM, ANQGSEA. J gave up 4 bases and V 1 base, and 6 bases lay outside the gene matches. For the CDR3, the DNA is TGCAGCGTTGAAGGTTGGCGGGGGAGCACCGGGGAGCTGTTTTTT. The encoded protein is CSVEGWRGSTGELFF.

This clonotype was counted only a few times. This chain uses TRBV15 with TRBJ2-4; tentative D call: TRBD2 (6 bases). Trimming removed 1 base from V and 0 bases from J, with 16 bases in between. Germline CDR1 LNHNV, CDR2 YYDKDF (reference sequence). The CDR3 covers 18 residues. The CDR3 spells CATSRVHGGVGAKNIQYF. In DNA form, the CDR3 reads TGTGCCACCAGCAGAGTCCACGGCGGGGTAGGAGCCAAAAACATTCAGTACTTC. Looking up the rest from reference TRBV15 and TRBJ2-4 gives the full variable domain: DAMVIQNPRYQVTQFGKPVTLSCSQTLNHNVMYWYQQKSSQAPKLLFHYYDKDFNNEADTPDNFQSRRPNTSFCFLDIRSPGLGDTAMYLCATSRVHGGVGAKNIQYFGAGTRLSVL.

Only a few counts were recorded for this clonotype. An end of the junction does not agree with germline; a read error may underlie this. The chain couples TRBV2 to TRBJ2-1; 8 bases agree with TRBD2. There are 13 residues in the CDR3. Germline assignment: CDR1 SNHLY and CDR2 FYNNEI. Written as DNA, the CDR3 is TGTGCCAGCAGTGAACCGGCGGGACTAGTGTTGGTCTTC. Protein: CASSEPAGLVLVF.

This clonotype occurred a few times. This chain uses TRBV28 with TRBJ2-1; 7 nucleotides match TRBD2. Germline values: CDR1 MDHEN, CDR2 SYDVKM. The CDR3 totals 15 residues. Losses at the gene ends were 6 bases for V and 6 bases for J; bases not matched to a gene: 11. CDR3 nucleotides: TGTGCCAGCAGCCTACTCAGTCCGGGGGGCAATGAGCAGTTCTTC. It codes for CASSLLSPGGNEQFF.

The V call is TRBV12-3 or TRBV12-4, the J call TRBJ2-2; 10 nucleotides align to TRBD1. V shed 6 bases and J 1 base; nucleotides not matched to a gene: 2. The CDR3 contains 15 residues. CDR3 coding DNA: TGTGCCAGCAGGACAGGGGGCTTGAACACCGGGGAGCTGTTTTTT. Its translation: CASRTGGLNTGELFF.

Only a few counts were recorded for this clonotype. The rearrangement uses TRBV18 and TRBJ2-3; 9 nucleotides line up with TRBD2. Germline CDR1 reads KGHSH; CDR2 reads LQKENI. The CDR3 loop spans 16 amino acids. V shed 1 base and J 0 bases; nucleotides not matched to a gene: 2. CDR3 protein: CASSPRLAASTDTQYF. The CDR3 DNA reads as TGTGCCAGCTCACCACGACTAGCGGCTAGCACAGATACGCAGTATTTT.

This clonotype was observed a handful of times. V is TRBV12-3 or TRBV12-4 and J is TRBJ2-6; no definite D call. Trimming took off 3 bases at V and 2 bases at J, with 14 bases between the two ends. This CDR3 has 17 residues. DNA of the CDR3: TGTGCCAGCAGTTTGGGCCTCCCCGGGCCTGGGGCCAACGTCCTGACTTTC. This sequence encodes CASSLGLPGPGANVLTF.

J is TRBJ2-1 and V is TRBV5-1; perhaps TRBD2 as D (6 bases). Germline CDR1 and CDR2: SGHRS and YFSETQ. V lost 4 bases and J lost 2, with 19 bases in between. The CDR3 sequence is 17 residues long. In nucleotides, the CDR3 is TGCGCCAGCAGCCCCCCCCGGAGGGGCGACACCTACAATGAGCAGTTCTTC. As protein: CASSPPRRGDTYNEQFF.

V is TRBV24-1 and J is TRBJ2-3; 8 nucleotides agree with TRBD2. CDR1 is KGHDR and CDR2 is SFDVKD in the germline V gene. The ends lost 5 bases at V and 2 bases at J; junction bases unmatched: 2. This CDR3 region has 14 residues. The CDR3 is CATSAAGATDTQYF. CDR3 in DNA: TGTGCCACCAGTGCAGCGGGGGCCACAGATACGCAGTATTTT.

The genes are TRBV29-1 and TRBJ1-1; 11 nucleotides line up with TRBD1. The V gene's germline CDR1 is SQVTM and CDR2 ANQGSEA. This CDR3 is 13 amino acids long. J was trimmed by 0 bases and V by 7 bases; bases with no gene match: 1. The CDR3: CSADRGLNTEAFF. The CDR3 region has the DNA TGCAGCGCGGACAGGGGGCTGAACACTGAAGCTTTCTTT.

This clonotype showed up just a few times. This chain's CDR3 is CASSTSSSEQFF. The CDR3 nucleotides are TGTGCCAGCAGTACTAGCTCGAGTGAGCAGTTCTTC. The gene calls are TRBV7-2 and TRBJ2-1; tentative D call: TRBD2 (6 bases). Trimming stripped 6 bases from V and 9 bases from J, with 12 bases between. The CDR3 contains 12 residues. CDR1 is SGHTA, CDR2 FQGNSA, per germline.

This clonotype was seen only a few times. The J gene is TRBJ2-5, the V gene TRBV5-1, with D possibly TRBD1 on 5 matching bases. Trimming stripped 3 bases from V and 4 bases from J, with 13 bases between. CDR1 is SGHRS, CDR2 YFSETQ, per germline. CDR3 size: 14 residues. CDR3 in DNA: TGCGCCAGCAGCTCAGGGCAGGGAACAGAGACCCAGTACTTC. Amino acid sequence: CASSSGQGTETQYF. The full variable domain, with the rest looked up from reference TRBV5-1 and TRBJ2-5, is KAGVTQTPRYLIKTRGQQVTLSCSPISGHRSVSWYQQTPGQGLQFLFEYFSETQRNKGNFPGRFSGRQFSNSRSEMNVSTLELGDSALYLCASSSGQGTETQYFGPGTRLLVL.

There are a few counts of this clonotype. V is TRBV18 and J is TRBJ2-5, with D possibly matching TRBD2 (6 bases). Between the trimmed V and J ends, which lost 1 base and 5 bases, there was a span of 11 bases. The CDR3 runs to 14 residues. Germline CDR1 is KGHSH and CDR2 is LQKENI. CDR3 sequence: CASSPLPGEETQYF. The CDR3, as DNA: TGTGCCAGCTCACCACTGCCGGGGGAGGAGACCCAGTACTTC.

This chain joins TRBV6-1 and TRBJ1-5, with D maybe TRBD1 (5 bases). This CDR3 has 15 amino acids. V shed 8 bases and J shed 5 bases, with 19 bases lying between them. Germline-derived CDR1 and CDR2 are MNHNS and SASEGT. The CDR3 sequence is CASGPKARVDQPQHF. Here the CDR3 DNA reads TGTGCCAGCGGGCCAAAGGCCAGGGTGGATCAGCCCCAGCATTTT.

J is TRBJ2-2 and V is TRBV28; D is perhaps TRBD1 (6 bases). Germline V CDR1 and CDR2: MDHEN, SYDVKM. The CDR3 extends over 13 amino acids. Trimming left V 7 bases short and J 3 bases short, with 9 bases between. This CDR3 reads CASIGGYTGELFF. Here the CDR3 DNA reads TGTGCCAGCATAGGGGGATACACCGGGGAGCTGTTTTTT.

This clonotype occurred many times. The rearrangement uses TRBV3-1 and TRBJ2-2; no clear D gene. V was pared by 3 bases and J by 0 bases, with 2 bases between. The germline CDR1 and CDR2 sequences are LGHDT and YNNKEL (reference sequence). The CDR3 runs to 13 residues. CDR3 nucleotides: TGTGCCAGCAGCCACGCGAACACCGGGGAGCTGTTTTTT. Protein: CASSHANTGELFF.

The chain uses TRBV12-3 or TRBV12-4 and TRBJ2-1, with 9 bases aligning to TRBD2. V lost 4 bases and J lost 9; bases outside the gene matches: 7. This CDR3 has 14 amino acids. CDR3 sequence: CASSSQGAGGEQFF. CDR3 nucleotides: TGTGCCAGCAGTTCGCAGGGAGCGGGGGGTGAGCAGTTCTTC.

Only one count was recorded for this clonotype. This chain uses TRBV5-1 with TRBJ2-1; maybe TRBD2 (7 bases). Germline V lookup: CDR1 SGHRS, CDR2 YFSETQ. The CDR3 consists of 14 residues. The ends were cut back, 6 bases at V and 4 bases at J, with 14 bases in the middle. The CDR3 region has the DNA TGCGCCAGCATACGGGGGGCCGGGTACAATGAGCAGTTCTTC. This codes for CASIRGAGYNEQFF.

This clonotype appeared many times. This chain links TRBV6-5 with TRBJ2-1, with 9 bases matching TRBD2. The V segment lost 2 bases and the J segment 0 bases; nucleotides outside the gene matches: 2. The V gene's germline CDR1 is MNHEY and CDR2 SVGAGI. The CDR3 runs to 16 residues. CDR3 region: CASSYLAGNSYNEQFF. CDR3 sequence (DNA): TGTGCCAGCAGTTACCTAGCGGGAAACTCCTACAATGAGCAGTTCTTC.

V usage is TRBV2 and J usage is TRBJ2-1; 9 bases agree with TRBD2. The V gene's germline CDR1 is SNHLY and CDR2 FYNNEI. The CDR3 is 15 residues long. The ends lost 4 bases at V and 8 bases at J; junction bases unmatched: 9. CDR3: CASSAGTSFSHEQFF. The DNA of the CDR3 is TGTGCCAGCAGTGCCGGGACTAGCTTTAGTCATGAGCAGTTCTTC.